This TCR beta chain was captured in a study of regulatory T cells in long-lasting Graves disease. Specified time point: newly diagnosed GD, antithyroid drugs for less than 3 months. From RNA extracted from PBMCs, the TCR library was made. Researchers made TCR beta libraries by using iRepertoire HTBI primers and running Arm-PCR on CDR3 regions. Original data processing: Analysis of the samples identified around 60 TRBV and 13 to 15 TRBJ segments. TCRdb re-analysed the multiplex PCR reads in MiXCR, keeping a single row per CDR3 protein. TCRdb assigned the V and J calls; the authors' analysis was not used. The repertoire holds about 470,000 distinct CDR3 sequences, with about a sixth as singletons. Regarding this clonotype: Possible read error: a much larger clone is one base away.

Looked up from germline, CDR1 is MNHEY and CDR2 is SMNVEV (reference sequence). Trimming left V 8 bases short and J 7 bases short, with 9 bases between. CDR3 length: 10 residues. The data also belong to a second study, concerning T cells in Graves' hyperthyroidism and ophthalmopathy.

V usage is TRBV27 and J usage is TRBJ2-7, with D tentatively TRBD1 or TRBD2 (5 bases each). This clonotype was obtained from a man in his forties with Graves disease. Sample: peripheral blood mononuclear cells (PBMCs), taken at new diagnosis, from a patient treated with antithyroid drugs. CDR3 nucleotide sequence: TGTGCCAGCGGGACGAGGGAGCAGTACTTC. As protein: CASGTREQYF.